The clone carrying this TCR beta chain has only a few counts. The junction had 11 bases not matched to a gene; V was cut back by 6 bases and J by 2 bases. The CDR3 has 17 amino acids. Germline loops: CDR1 MDHEN, CDR2 SYDVKM. This specimen belongs to a study of blood T cell repertoires in COVID-19. Study summary: Italy, Spain and the United States were the sources of the convalescent and acute COVID-19 samples. The analysed material was cDNA or gDNA that came from T cells, B-cell-depleted T cells, or PBMCs.

The data were produced by immunoSEQ multiplex PCR, yet TCRdb's version contains in-frame clones alone and is incomplete. This table holds 130,000 to 150,000 clones, under 90% found once. Sequencing used peripheral blood. This TCR was sampled from an elderly woman in a cohort sampled during active or convalescent COVID-19. The gene calls are TRBV28 and TRBJ2-3; 10 nucleotides match TRBD1. The CDR3 region is CASSRQTGGYDTDTQYF. In DNA form, the CDR3 reads TGTGCCAGCAGCAGACAGACAGGGGGCTACGACACAGATACGCAGTATTTT.